These T cell receptor beta chains were read from a single sample in a study of T cell responses to AZD1222 COVID-19 vaccine. The repertoire was sequenced with immunoSEQ multiplex PCR; TCRdb's copy has only in-frame clones and lacks some. The sample shows under 150,000 clones, 90% to 95% of them seen only once. Source: peripheral blood, taken 28 days after the second AZD1222 dose. The receptors derive from an adult who received the AZD1222 COVID-19 vaccine. The CDR3 runs from the conserved cysteine through the conserved F or W. D genes are given only for firm matches. The listing skips clone size in some rows; elsewhere it reads once, few, many or a size class.

TRBD1	-	TRBV6-2/TRBV6-3	TRBJ1-5	CASSYQGQGVQPQHF
-	-	TRBV2	TRBJ2-7	CASSEQLAYEQYF
-	-	TRBV19	TRBJ1-1	CASQGPTEAFF
-	-	TRBV27	TRBJ1-1	CASSLHGSTEAFF
-	-	TRBV2	TRBJ2-5	CASVPGESETQYF
-	-	TRBV11-2	TRBJ1-2	CASSLAWGGRYGYTF
-	-	TRBV6-5	TRBJ1-5	CASSSSRDNYQPQHF
TRBD1	-	TRBV27	TRBJ2-7	CASSWQGAYEQYF
TRBD2	-	TRBV5-1	TRBJ2-2	CASSSGTSHVRELFF
TRBD1	once	TRBV7-2	TRBJ1-2	CASSLRARGREGYTF
TRBD2	-	TRBV30	TRBJ2-7	CAWQLAGDNEQYF
TRBD1	-	TRBV7-3	TRBJ2-7	CASSSNRGEQYF
TRBD1	-	TRBV4-1	TRBJ2-7	CASSEYPGQYEQYF
-	-	TRBV5-1	TRBJ1-1	CASSRVINMNTEAFF
-	-	TRBV7-9	TRBJ1-1	CASSSQGSDTEAFF
-	-	TRBV29-1	TRBJ1-5	CSAGTDGNQPQHF
-	-	TRBV2	TRBJ2-5	CASTLGLQETQYF